This entry lists 26 T cell receptor beta chains sequenced from one sample in a study of identical twins. TCRdb called the 5' RACE reads again in MiXCR, with one record for every CDR3 protein. This sample carries 550,000 to 700,000 distinct CDR3 sequences, 21% of them seen once, and the ten largest clones take 4% to 4.5%. Another study also made use of these data, one on T cells expressing NK-cell markers.

The sample comprised PBMCs. The receptors here all came from a woman between 18 and 29 years old in good health.

The table lists this clonotype with a few counts. The chain is built from TRBV15 and TRBJ2-1; possible D gene TRBD2, 6 bases. CDR3 size: 12 residues. Trimming removed 5 bases from V and 9 bases from J, with 11 bases in between. Germline assignment: CDR1 LNHNV and CDR2 YYDKDF (reference sequence). CDR3 sequence reads: CATSVLGGEQFF. CDR3 bases: TGTGCCACCAGCGTCCTCGGGGGTGAGCAGTTCTTC.

This clonotype was detected only a few times. CDR3 protein: CASSVLGGTDTQYF. CDR3 sequence (DNA): TGTGCCAGCAGTGTTTTGGGGGGCACAGATACGCAGTATTTT. This chain links TRBV12-3 or TRBV12-4 with TRBJ2-3; D may match TRBD1 or TRBD2 (5 bases each). The CDR3 is 14 amino acids. Trimming shortened V by 5 bases and J by 1 base, and 10 bases separated the two germline ends.

This clonotype was found a few times. The chain employs TRBV20-1 and TRBJ1-1; D not certain. With 5 bases removed from V and 1 base from J, the gap between germline ends came to 11 bases. This CDR3 has 13 amino acids. CDR1 is DFQATT and CDR2 is SNEGSKA in the germline V gene (reference sequence). The CDR3, as DNA: TGCAGTGCTGGAAAAGACACGAACACTGAAGCTTTCTTT. This encodes CSAGKDTNTEAFF.

This clonotype was detected ten times or more. V usage is TRBV11-1 and J usage is TRBJ1-1, with 8 bases lining up with TRBD1. The CDR3 consists of 18 residues. Trimming at V came to 4 bases and at J to 4 bases, leaving 17 bases not matched to a gene. Germline assignment: CDR1 SGHAT and CDR2 FQDESV (reference sequence). CDR3 in DNA: TGTGCCAGCAGCTCTCGCGGCGTCCGGACAGGGATGGGCACTGAAGCTTTCTTT. Protein product: CASSSRGVRTGMGTEAFF.

A note on this clonotype: An end of the junction differs from the germline gene, which may be a read error. The chain couples TRBV7-7 to TRBJ2-1, with 7 bases matching TRBD2. The CDR3 totals 14 residues. Germline-derived CDR1 and CDR2 are SSHAT and FNYEAQ (reference sequence). Here the CDR3 reads CASSLASGLGEQFF. CDR3 DNA sequence: TGTGCTAGCAGCTTGGCTAGCGGCTTGGGTGAGCAGTTCTTC.

This clonotype has ten or more counts. The chain combines TRBV7-2 with TRBJ2-1, with TRBD2 identical over 10 bases. This CDR3 has 15 amino acids. V shed 1 base and J 6 bases; nucleotides not matched to a gene: 3. Germline V lookup: CDR1 SGHTA, CDR2 FQGNSA. This chain's CDR3 is CASSLDQREGNEQFF. The CDR3 DNA follows: TGTGCCAGCAGCTTAGACCAGCGGGAGGGCAATGAGCAGTTCTTC.

The chain combines TRBV6-1 with TRBJ2-5; no firm D call. The germline gives CDR1 MNHNS, CDR2 SASEGT. CDR3 length: 15 residues. V was pared by 6 bases and J by 4 bases, with 18 bases between. This CDR3 is CASRRSSVGAETQYF. CDR3 DNA: TGTGCCAGCAGACGAAGCTCAGTAGGTGCAGAGACCCAGTACTTC.

J is TRBJ2-6 and V is TRBV10-3, with TRBD1 matching 7 bases. Germline CDR1 and CDR2: ENHRY and SYGVKD. The CDR3 length is 14 residues. Trimming removed 6 bases from V and 1 base from J; junction bases left unmatched: 0. CDR3 loop: CAIRTGSGANVLTF. CDR3 DNA: TGTGCCATCAGGACAGGGTCTGGGGCCAACGTCCTGACTTTC.

In this sample, this clonotype turned up a few times. The rearrangement links TRBV11-2 to TRBJ2-1, with a possible D match to TRBD1 (5 bases). Germline V CDR1 and CDR2: SGHAT, FQNNGV. This CDR3 region has 15 residues. V shed 0 bases and J shed 5 bases, with 11 bases lying between them. The CDR3 DNA follows: TGTGCCAGCAGCTTAGAGTGGGGCCAGAACAATGAGCAGTTCTTC. The encoded protein is CASSLEWGQNNEQFF.

The sample holds one count of this clonotype. The chain's CDR3 is CAGGSGAYYGYTF. In DNA, the CDR3 is TGTGCCGGCGGTAGCGGGGCTTATTATGGCTACACCTTC. This sequence joins TRBV2 and TRBJ1-2; possible D gene TRBD1, 5 bases. V lost 11 bases and J 5 bases, leaving 18 bases between the germline ends. The CDR3 runs 13 residues. Germline CDR1 is SNHLY and CDR2 is FYNNEI.

This clonotype has ten or more counts. This chain links TRBV9 with TRBJ1-1; 8 bases fit TRBD1. Losses at the gene ends were 3 bases for V and 6 bases for J; bases not matched to a gene: 7. Germline V lookup: CDR1 SGDLS, CDR2 YYNGEE. CDR3 length: 14 amino acids. DNA for the CDR3: TGTGCCAGCAGCGGGACAGGGATGGGACCTGAAGCTTTCTTT. Translating gives CASSGTGMGPEAFF.

This clonotype was counted only a few times. This chain links TRBV29-1 with TRBJ1-2, with 11 nucleotides matching TRBD1. The CDR3 consists of 13 residues. V shed 6 bases, J shed 6 bases, and the junction held 6 bases outside the gene matches. Looked up from germline, CDR1 is SQVTM and CDR2 is ANQGSEA. The CDR3 is CSVPPGQGDGYTF. Written as DNA, the CDR3 is TGCAGCGTCCCACCGGGACAGGGGGATGGCTACACCTTC.

Only a few counts were recorded for this clonotype. The V gene is TRBV30, the J gene TRBJ2-5; D is possibly TRBD2 (5 bases). V shed 3 bases and J shed 4 bases, with 12 bases lying between them. Germline V gene sequence: CDR1 GTSNPN, CDR2 SVGIG (reference sequence). CDR3 length: 13 amino acids. CDR3 sequence (DNA): TGTGCCTGGAGCGCCGCGGGCGGAGAGACCCAGTACTTC. Protein product: CAWSAAGGETQYF.

The chain has TRBV6-5 and TRBJ1-1; 7 bases agree with TRBD1. J lost 2 bases, V lost 2 bases, and 8 bases had no gene match. Germline V CDR1 and CDR2: MNHEY, SVGAGI. The CDR3 length is 16 residues. In DNA, the CDR3 is TGTGCCAGCAGTTACCCTCACAGGGGCGGTAACACTGAAGCTTTCTTT. It specifies CASSYPHRGGNTEAFF.

The chain is built from TRBV12-3 or TRBV12-4 and TRBJ2-3; D is possibly TRBD2 (7 bases). V lost 3 bases and J lost 5, with 12 bases in between. This CDR3 has 14 amino acids. CDR3 amino acids: CASSLGGALDTQYF. In DNA form, the CDR3 reads TGTGCCAGCAGTTTGGGGGGGGCCCTAGATACGCAGTATTTT.

In this sample, this clonotype turned up many times. The chain combines TRBV4-2 with TRBJ2-1, with TRBD2 identical over 7 bases. From germline, CDR1 is LGHNA and CDR2 YNFKEQ. J lost 2 bases, V lost 0 bases, and 7 bases had no gene match. The CDR3 covers 17 residues. CDR3 sequence reads: CASSQDGASGTYNEQFF. The CDR3 nucleotides read TGTGCCAGCAGCCAAGATGGGGCTAGCGGAACCTACAATGAGCAGTTCTTC.

The chain joins TRBV7-9 to TRBJ2-1; TRBD2 is a possible D gene (6 bases). The length of the CDR3 is 14 residues. Germline CDR1 is SEHNR and CDR2 is FQNEAQ (reference sequence). V lost 5 bases and J lost 9, with 17 bases in between. The CDR3 here is CASSAGTGRREQFF. As DNA, the CDR3 is TGTGCCAGCAGCGCGGGGACCGGTCGCCGTGAGCAGTTCTTC.

This sequence joins TRBV6-1 and TRBJ2-5; 7 positions agree with TRBD1. From germline, CDR1 is MNHNS and CDR2 SASEGT. The CDR3 totals 15 residues. Germline trimming cut 7 bases from V and 4 bases from J; bases unmatched to any gene: 12. The CDR3 sequence is CASTRQGDASETQYF. The CDR3 nucleotides are TGTGCCAGCACTCGACAGGGAGACGCATCAGAGACCCAGTACTTC.

This clonotype was recorded once. V and J are TRBV20-1 and TRBJ2-3; the D is unclear. Per the germline V gene, CDR1 is DFQATT and CDR2 is SNEGSKA (reference sequence). V lost 6 bases and J 2 bases, leaving 18 bases between the germline ends. The CDR3 length is 15 residues. The CDR3 spells CSAIGRAAITDTQYF. CDR3 sequence (DNA): TGCAGTGCAATCGGTCGGGCAGCAATCACAGATACGCAGTATTTT.

This clonotype was recorded a few times. The chain uses TRBV13 and TRBJ2-5; D is unresolved. Trimming stripped 5 bases from V and 7 bases from J, with 14 bases between. The CDR3 consists of 13 residues. Germline values: CDR1 PRHDT, CDR2 FYEKMQ (reference sequence). CDR3 DNA sequence: TGTGCCAGCAGCGGTTATTTGAAAGCGACCCAGTACTTC. Its protein product is CASSGYLKATQYF. Combining the CDR3 with reference TRBV13 and TRBJ2-5 gives the whole variable domain AAGVIQSPRHLIKEKRETATLKCYPIPRHDTVYWYQQGPGQDPQFLISFYEKMQSDKGSIPDRFSAQQFSDYHSELNMSSLELGDSALYFCASSGYLKATQYFGPGTRLLVL.

This clonotype was recorded a few times. The chain recombines TRBV29-1 with TRBJ2-7; D is possibly TRBD1 or TRBD2 (6 bases each). This CDR3 spans 12 amino acids. Germline-derived CDR1 and CDR2 are SQVTM and ANQGSEA. V lost 3 bases and J lost 4, with 10 bases in between. The CDR3 nucleotides read TGCAGCGTTGATGAAGGGGGGTACGAGCAGTACTTC. Translated, it gives CSVDEGGYEQYF.

This chain connects TRBV20-1 to TRBJ2-2; tentative D call: TRBD2 (6 bases). Germline V gene lookup returns CDR1 DFQATT and CDR2 SNEGSKA (reference sequence). V was cut by 1 base and J by 7 bases, with 10 bases left in between. The CDR3 has 13 residues. CDR3: CSARASGDGELFF. DNA of the CDR3: TGCAGTGCTAGAGCATCGGGGGACGGGGAGCTGTTTTTT.

This clonotype was seen a handful of times. The J gene is TRBJ2-5, the V gene TRBV9; D unresolved. Germline V gene sequence: CDR1 SGDLS, CDR2 YYNGEE. The V gene lost 3 bases and the J gene lost 5 bases, with 14 bases spanning the gap. CDR3 length: 14 residues. The CDR3 here is CASSGFPSRETQYF. The DNA of the CDR3 is TGTGCCAGCAGCGGCTTTCCTTCCCGGGAGACCCAGTACTTC.

V and J are TRBV11-2 and TRBJ2-7; 8 bases are a match to TRBD1. The germline V gene has CDR1 SGHAT and CDR2 FQNNGV. J gave up 4 bases and V 5 bases, and 10 bases lay outside the gene matches. The CDR3 spans 15 residues. In nucleotides, the CDR3 is TGTGCCAGCAGCCTTGACAGGGGCCCGGGTTACGAGCAGTACTTC. Translation gives CASSLDRGPGYEQYF.

This clonotype occurred once. The chain employs TRBV6-1 and TRBJ2-6; D unclear. The V end lost 7 bases, the J end lost 1 base, and 8 bases lay between the germline ends. The CDR3 runs to 14 residues. Germline V gene sequence: CDR1 MNHNS, CDR2 SASEGT. The DNA of the CDR3 is TGTGCCAGCATGGGCGGATCTGGGGCCAACGTCCTGACTTTC. It translates to CASMGGSGANVLTF.

The J gene is TRBJ2-7, the V gene TRBV29-1; a possible D gene is TRBD2 (6 bases). Trimming took 3 bases from V and 1 from J, leaving 10 bases between them. Per the germline V gene, CDR1 is SQVTM and CDR2 is ANQGSEA. This CDR3 region has 13 residues. The CDR3 bases are TGCAGCGTTGATGACGGGAGTTCCTACGAGCAGTACTTC. Protein product: CSVDDGSSYEQYF.